This T cell receptor (beta chain) stems from a study of shared clonotypes between healthy human individuals. Sequencing used immunoSEQ multiplex PCR; TCRdb keeps in-frame clones, though not all of them. The sample includes about 380,000 clones, 96% of them seen just once. The CDR3 length is 14 residues. Looked up from germline, CDR1 is MNHNS and CDR2 is SASEGT. J was trimmed by 6 bases and V by 8 bases; bases with no gene match: 7. This TCR was recovered from a young man in good health. The chain carries TRBV6-1 and TRBJ2-2; 9 bases agree with TRBD1. Sequencing was done on a sample of memory CD8+ T cells sorted from blood. As for subset: CD45RO+ cells pooled with CCR7-negative TemRA cells. The chain's CDR3 is CASFRDRVSGELFF. The CDR3, as DNA: TGTGCCAGCTTCCGGGACAGGGTATCCGGGGAGCTGTTTTTT.